This passage covers 17 T cell receptor beta chains from one sample sequenced in a study of T cell responses to AZD1222 COVID-19 vaccine. Only in-frame clones appear in the TCRdb table, and some are missing; sequencing was by immunoSEQ multiplex PCR. The sample has over 95,000 clones, 85% to 90% seen once. The sequences come from peripheral blood, collected on day 0 of AZD1222 vaccination. These receptors all stem from an adult in good health.

This sequence joins TRBV4-2 and TRBJ2-7; 11 nucleotides match TRBD1. The CDR3 runs to 16 residues. The ends lost 3 bases at V and 3 bases at J; junction bases unmatched: 7. From germline, CDR1 is LGHNA and CDR2 YNFKEQ. CDR3 amino acids: CASSHVGQGANYEQYF. The CDR3 bases are TGTGCCAGCAGCCACGTAGGACAGGGGGCAAACTACGAGCAGTACTTC.

The J gene is TRBJ2-1, the V gene TRBV7-3; tentatively, D is TRBD1 (6 bases). Trimming removed 1 base at V and 1 base at J, with 8 bases between. This CDR3 contains 15 residues. Germline V CDR1 and CDR2: SGHTA, FQGTGA. The CDR3 spells CASSLNRDSYNEQFF. For the CDR3, the DNA is TGTGCCAGCAGCTTAAACAGGGATTCCTACAATGAGCAGTTCTTC.

CDR3 residues: CASSGTGGTNEKLFF. DNA for the CDR3: TGCGCCAGCAGTGGTACGGGGGGCACTAATGAAAAACTGTTTTTT. The J gene is TRBJ1-4, the V gene TRBV10-2; TRBD1 is a possible D gene (6 bases). The CDR3 runs 15 residues. The V and J ends lost 4 bases and 2 bases respectively, with 11 bases between them. Germline V lookup: CDR1 WSHSY, CDR2 SAAADI.

The genes are TRBV7-3 and TRBJ2-3; D remains unclear. V was pared by 5 bases and J by 1 base, with 10 bases between. In germline, CDR1 is SGHTA, CDR2 FQGTGA. The CDR3 runs 14 residues. Written as DNA, the CDR3 is TGTGCCAGCAGCACGACTCTGGGCACAGATACGCAGTATTTT. This translates into CASSTTLGTDTQYF. Based on the CDR3 plus reference TRBV7-3 and TRBJ2-3, the full variable domain is GAGVSQTPSNKVTEKGKYVELRCDPISGHTALYWYRQSLGQGPEFLIYFQGTGAADDSGLPNDRFFAVRPEGSVSTLKIQRTERGDSAVYLCASSTTLGTDTQYFGPGTRLTVL.

This chain uses TRBV28 with TRBJ2-1; 7 positions match TRBD2. The CDR3 is made up of 11 amino acids. Germline V gives CDR1 MDHEN, CDR2 SYDVKM. After removal of 10 bases from V and 13 bases from J, the junction contained 10 bases not matched to a gene. The CDR3 DNA is TGTGCCACCGGGGGGTTTAGCGCCCAGTTCTTC. Translated, it gives CATGGFSAQFF.

The genes are TRBV19 and TRBJ2-3; the match to TRBD1 covers 10 bases. Germline V lookup: CDR1 LNHDA, CDR2 SQIVND (reference sequence). Unmatched junction bases numbered 9, after V lost 5 bases and J lost 4 bases. This CDR3 is built from 16 residues. CDR3 nucleotides: TGTGCCAGTAGTCTCTCCGGGACAGGGGTTGCAGATACGCAGTATTTT. Translation: CASSLSGTGVADTQYF.

The chain has TRBV28 and TRBJ2-7; weak D call: TRBD1 (6 bases). Germline V gives CDR1 MDHEN, CDR2 SYDVKM. The CDR3 loop spans 12 amino acids. V lost 6 bases to trimming and J lost 4 bases, with 10 bases between them. DNA for the CDR3: TGTGCCAGCAGACCCACAGGGTACGAGCAGTACTTC. Amino acid sequence: CASRPTGYEQYF.

V usage is TRBV5-6 and J usage is TRBJ1-6, with D perhaps matching TRBD1 (6 bases). Germline assignment: CDR1 SGHDT and CDR2 YYEEEE. With 1 base removed from V and 6 bases from J, the gap between germline ends came to 20 bases. The CDR3 loop spans 18 amino acids. The CDR3, as DNA: TGTGCCAGCAGCTTGTTCGGCAGGCCCGGAGGGGGTAATTCACCCCTCCACTTT. As protein: CASSLFGRPGGGNSPLHF.

The genes are TRBV28 and TRBJ1-2; D might be TRBD1 (6 bases). The V end lost 3 bases, the J end lost 7 bases, and 18 bases lay between the germline ends. Looked up from germline, CDR1 is MDHEN and CDR2 is SYDVKM. The CDR3 extends over 15 amino acids. The CDR3 DNA sequence: TGTGCCAGCAGTTTTGGGGGGGGGCCCTGGAGTGGCTACACCTTC. Translating gives CASSFGGGPWSGYTF.

V gene TRBV11-2 combines with J gene TRBJ1-6; D unresolved. Trimming took 5 bases from V and 2 from J, leaving 13 bases between them. The CDR3 runs 16 residues. Germline V gene data show CDR1 as SGHAT and CDR2 as FQNNGV. CDR3 protein: CASSPGRSTYNSPLHF. CDR3 in DNA: TGTGCCAGCAGCCCCGGCAGGTCGACCTATAATTCACCCCTCCACTTT. The full variable domain, in which reference TRBV11-2 and TRBJ1-6 provide the parts outside the CDR3, is EAGVAQSPRYKIIEKRQSVAFWCNPISGHATLYWYQQILGQGPKLLIQFQNNGVVDDSQLPKDRFSAERLKGVDSTLKIQPAKLEDSAVYLCASSPGRSTYNSPLHFGNGTRLTVT.

The V and J genes are TRBV5-1 and TRBJ1-3; the D is unclear. Per the germline V gene, CDR1 is SGHRS and CDR2 is YFSETQ. The V end was cut by 0 bases, the J end by 0 bases, with 7 bases between. The CDR3 runs to 15 residues. The CDR3 is CASSLGSVSGNTIYF. The DNA of the CDR3 is TGCGCCAGCAGCTTGGGGTCAGTCTCTGGAAACACCATATATTTT.

This clone occurred once. This sample includes further DNA sequences coding for the same CDR3. The V and J genes are TRBV11-2 and TRBJ2-1, with TRBD2 identical over 8 bases. The germline CDR1 and CDR2 sequences are SGHAT and FQNNGV. V dropped 5 bases and J dropped 3; count of bases not matched to a gene: 12. This CDR3 region has 17 residues. For the CDR3, the DNA is TGTGCCAGCAGCCTAACCGGGGGGGGCGGGGGCTACAATGAGCAGTTCTTC. Translation: CASSLTGGGGGYNEQFF.

The V call is TRBV19, the J call TRBJ1-3; D uncertain. With 5 bases removed from V and 0 bases from J, the gap between germline ends came to 11 bases. This CDR3 is built from 15 residues. Germline values: CDR1 LNHDA, CDR2 SQIVND (reference sequence). CDR3 in amino acids: CASSSDRSSGNTIYF. DNA for the CDR3: TGTGCCAGTAGTTCCGACCGAAGCTCTGGAAACACCATATATTTT.

This chain links TRBV7-2 with TRBJ1-1; no firm D call. The CDR3 has 13 amino acids. CDR1 and CDR2 from the germline V gene are SGHTA and FQGNSA. Trimming took 5 bases from V and 5 from J, leaving 12 bases between them. CDR3 residues: CASSRDLGTEAFF. In DNA, the CDR3 is TGTGCCAGCAGCCGCGACCTGGGGACTGAAGCTTTCTTT.

V is TRBV6-5 and J is TRBJ1-2, with TRBD1 identical over 7 bases. This CDR3 contains 14 residues. From germline, CDR1 is MNHEY and CDR2 SVGAGI. V lost 0 bases and J lost 8; bases outside the gene matches: 6. The CDR3 DNA sequence: TGTGCCAGCAGTTACTCGGGACAGACTCACGGCTACACCTTC. This codes for CASSYSGQTHGYTF.

The chain couples TRBV5-6 to TRBJ1-2; no clear D. The CDR3 length is 14 residues. Germline CDR1 is SGHDT and CDR2 is YYEEEE. V gave up 6 bases and J gave up 4 bases, with 16 bases separating them. The CDR3 spells CASTSSLGFYGYTF. The CDR3, as DNA: TGTGCCAGCACCTCCTCCTTGGGCTTCTATGGCTACACCTTC.

This clone appeared a few times. The chain joins TRBV6-2 or TRBV6-3 to TRBJ1-1; 11 nucleotides match TRBD1. V shed 3 bases and J 1 base; nucleotides not matched to a gene: 7. The CDR3 sequence is 17 residues long. CDR1 MNHEY and CDR2 SVGEGT come from the germline V gene. In nucleotides, the CDR3 is TGTGCCAGCAGTTATTGGACAGGGGGCGGCGGGAACACTGAAGCTTTCTTT. It codes for CASSYWTGGGGNTEAFF.